This T cell receptor (beta chain) was captured in a study of beta chain features in type 1 diabetes (dated by TCRdb to 2016 to 2019). Notes on the research overall: Mean age, gender distribution, total cell number and subset yield did not differ between patients and healthy donors. A total of roughly 100 million sorted cells were examined across all samples, and the number of cells per subset was strongly correlated with RNA yield. The study compared the TCRB repertoires of sorted circulating CD4+ T cell subsets in recently diagnosed type 1 diabetes patients with those in matched healthy donors. Regulatory and stem cell-like memory subsets were isolated from only 8 patients and about 8 healthy donors, whereas naive and central memory subsets came from all 30 or so donors.

As for this clone: The specificity of this receptor is unknown. No much larger clone exists at a distance of one base, and base qualities are not known.

Each donor gave one peripheral blood draw, approximately 110 mL on average, collected into heparinised tubes. A BD FACSAria II and a panel including CD45RO, CCR7, CD25, CD127, CD95 and CD27 were used to sort naive, central memory, regulatory and stem cell-like memory CD4+ T cells. A purity above 95% was achieved for all sorted populations. PBMCs were isolated right away by Lymphoprep density gradient centrifugation and were stained directly, without culture. So that batch effects would be minimized, each experiment stained and sorted samples in pairs, pairing one healthy donor with one patient. The research as a whole found: The naive, central memory and regulatory TCRB repertoires appeared to resemble one another more closely among patients than among healthy donors. Because cDNA was sequenced instead of genomic DNA, highly expressing activated cells could be over-represented, though the groups showed no difference in activation or CD3 levels. HLA sub-analyses involved small numbers of individuals, so any influence of HLA type on TCRB rearrangement remained unresolved. A moderate but significant shortening of TCRB CDR3 length was observed in type 1 diabetes patients in all four CD4+ subsets. At VDJ recombination sites, type 1 diabetes patients had fewer insertions and more deleted nucleotides, which implies abnormalities in thymic rearrangement. PCR may preferentially amplify shorter templates, but because patient and control samples were amplified and corrected together, any resulting skew would affect both groups equally.

The entire isolated RNA was reverse transcribed using the High Capacity cDNA Reverse Transcription Kit, and thus expressed TCRB transcripts were sequenced. Naive, central memory and regulatory T cell samples underwent deep immunoSEQ sequencing, averaging around 4 million total reads per sample. Sorted cells were lysed in RLT buffer, and RNA was extracted using DNase-treated RNeasy Micro or Mini kits according to cell number. To prevent cross-contamination, each cell subset was processed individually, whereas patient and healthy donor samples were processed jointly. TCRB sequences were amplified from cDNA with the immunoSEQ multiplex PCR, producing 87-bp fragments spanning the CDR3 region. Sequencing of the amplicons was done on the Illumina HiSeq platform. The paper's data handling went like this. PCR bias was computationally corrected using synthetic template baselines, reads within Hamming distance 2 were collapsed, and singletons that could not be merged were discarded. Reads were aligned against IMGT so that V, D and J genes, CDR3 length and insertions or deletions at six rearrangement sites could be assigned. Within each subset, clonotype counts were normalized to the number of sorted cells before true diversity and Gini coefficients were calculated with the tcR R package. Repertoire sharing was quantified using the overlap coefficient calculated on TCRB nucleotide sequences. TCRdb retrieved this table from immuneACCESS and kept in-frame rearrangements only. Not all clones are present; in checked studies, unresolved V genes account for under half, and no reason is known for the remainder. That table supplies the V and J calls and clone size; D and trimming were determined from the DNA. This sample is represented by about 150,000 clones; around 10% of them were singletons. The ten most abundant clones make up approximately 2% of the sample.

Ends trimmed: V by 4 bases, J by 6 bases; bases unmatched to a gene: 9. Counted from cysteine to phenylalanine, this CDR3 has 15 amino acids. The kept DNA is CDR3 alone, 45 bases in frame from the first base. CDR1 and CDR2, per the germline V gene, are MDHEN and SYDVKM. Specimen: central memory CD4+ T cells from blood. This TCR came from a man younger than 35 in good health. Recombination joined TRBV28 with TRBJ2-5, and TRBD1 aligns with 9 junction nucleotides. In nucleotides, the sequence is TGTGCCAGCAGTTCCCCCGGGACAGGGAGGAAGACCCAGTACTTC. Translated, it gives CASSSPGTGRKTQYF.